This T cell receptor beta chain was found in a study of blood T cell repertoires in COVID-19. Study-wide background: Both acute and convalescent COVID-19 samples were obtained from the United States, Italy and Spain. PBMCs, B-cell-depleted T cells, or T cells provided the cDNA or gDNA that made up the material.

TCRdb's table, derived via immunoSEQ multiplex PCR, lists solely in-frame clones and lacks some. The profile shows some 280,000 clones, about 89% of them singletons. The CDR3 loop spans 14 amino acids. CDR1 SQVTM and CDR2 ANQGSEA come from the germline V gene. Trimming at V came to 6 bases and at J to 6 bases, leaving 9 bases not matched to a gene. The sample was peripheral blood. The source of this sequence is a woman aged 40 to 55 who had recovered from COVID-19. This chain connects TRBV29-1 to TRBJ2-3, with 10 bases lining up with TRBD2. The CDR3 sequence: CSVPKAGGADTQYF. DNA of the CDR3: TGCAGCGTGCCCAAAGCGGGAGGGGCCGATACGCAGTATTTT.